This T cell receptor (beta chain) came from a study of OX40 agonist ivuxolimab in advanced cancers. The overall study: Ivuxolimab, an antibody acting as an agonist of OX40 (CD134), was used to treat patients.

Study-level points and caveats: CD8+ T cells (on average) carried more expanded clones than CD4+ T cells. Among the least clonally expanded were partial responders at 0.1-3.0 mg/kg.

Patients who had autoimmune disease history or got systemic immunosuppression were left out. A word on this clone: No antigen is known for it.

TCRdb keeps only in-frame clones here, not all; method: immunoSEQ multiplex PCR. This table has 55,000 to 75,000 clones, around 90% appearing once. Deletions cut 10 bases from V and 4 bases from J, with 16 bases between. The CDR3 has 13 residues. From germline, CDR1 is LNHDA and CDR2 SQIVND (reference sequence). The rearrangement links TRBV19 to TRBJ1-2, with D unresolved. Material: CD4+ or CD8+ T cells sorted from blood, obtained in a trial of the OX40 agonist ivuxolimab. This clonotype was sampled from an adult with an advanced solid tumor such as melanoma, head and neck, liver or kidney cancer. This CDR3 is CATDRGLPYGYTF. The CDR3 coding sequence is TGTGCCACCGACCGAGGACTCCCCTATGGCTACACCTTC.